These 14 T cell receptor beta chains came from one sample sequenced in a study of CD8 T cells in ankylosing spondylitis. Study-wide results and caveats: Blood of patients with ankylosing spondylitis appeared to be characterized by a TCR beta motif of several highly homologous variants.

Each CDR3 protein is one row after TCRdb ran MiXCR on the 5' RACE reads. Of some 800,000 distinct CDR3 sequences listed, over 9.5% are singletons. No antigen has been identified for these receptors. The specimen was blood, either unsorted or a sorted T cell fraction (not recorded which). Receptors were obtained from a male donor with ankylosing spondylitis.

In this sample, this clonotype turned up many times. As DNA, the CDR3 is TGCGCCAGCTCCATCAGCACAGATACGCAGTATTTT. Its protein is CASSISTDTQYF. The chain combines TRBV5-1 with TRBJ2-3; D gene uncertain. V lost 7 bases and J 0 bases, leaving 6 bases between the germline ends. Germline V gene lookup returns CDR1 SGHRS and CDR2 YFSETQ. The CDR3 loop spans 12 amino acids.

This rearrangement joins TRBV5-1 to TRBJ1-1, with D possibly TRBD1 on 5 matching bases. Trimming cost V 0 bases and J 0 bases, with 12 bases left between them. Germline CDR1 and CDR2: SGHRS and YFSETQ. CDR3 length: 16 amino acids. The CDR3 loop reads CASSLVYRPLNTEAFF. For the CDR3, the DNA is TGCGCCAGCAGCTTGGTGTACAGGCCTTTGAACACTGAAGCTTTCTTT.

In DNA, the CDR3 is TGTGCCAGCAGCTCCGTGGGGGCGCGGAACTATGGCTACACCTTC. Translation gives CASSSVGARNYGYTF. The chain is built from TRBV27 and TRBJ1-2; D may be TRBD1 (6 bases). The V end was cut by 6 bases, the J end by 2 bases, with 16 bases between. The CDR3 runs to 15 residues. Per germline, CDR1 MNHEY and CDR2 SMNVEV (reference sequence).

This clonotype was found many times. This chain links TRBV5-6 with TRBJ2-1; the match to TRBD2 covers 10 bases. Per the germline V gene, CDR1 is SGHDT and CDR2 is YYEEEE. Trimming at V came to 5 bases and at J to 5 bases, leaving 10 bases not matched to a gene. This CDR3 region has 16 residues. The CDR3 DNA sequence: TGTGCCAGCAGGGGGCCGGGACTAGCGTGGGACAATGAGCAGTTCTTC. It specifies CASRGPGLAWDNEQFF. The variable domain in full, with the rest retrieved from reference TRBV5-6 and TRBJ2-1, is DAGVTQSPTHLIKTRGQQVTLRCSPKSGHDTVSWYQQALGQGPQFIFQYYEEEERQRGNFPDRFSGHQFPNYSSELNVNALLLGDSALYLCASRGPGLAWDNEQFFGPGTRLTVL.

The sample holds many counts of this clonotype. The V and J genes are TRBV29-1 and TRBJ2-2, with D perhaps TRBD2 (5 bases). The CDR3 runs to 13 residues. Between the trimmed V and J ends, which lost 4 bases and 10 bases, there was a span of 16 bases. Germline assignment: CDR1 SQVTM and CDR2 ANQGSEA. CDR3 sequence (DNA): TGCAGCGTTGCCCCGCGGACTTTGGCGGAGCTGTTTTTT. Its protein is CSVAPRTLAELFF.

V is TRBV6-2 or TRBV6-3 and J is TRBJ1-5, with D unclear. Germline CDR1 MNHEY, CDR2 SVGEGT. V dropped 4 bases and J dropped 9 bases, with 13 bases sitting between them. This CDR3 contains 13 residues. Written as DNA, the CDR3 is TGTGCCAGCAGTTTCACCCGGGAAACGCCCCAGCATTTT. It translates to CASSFTRETPQHF.

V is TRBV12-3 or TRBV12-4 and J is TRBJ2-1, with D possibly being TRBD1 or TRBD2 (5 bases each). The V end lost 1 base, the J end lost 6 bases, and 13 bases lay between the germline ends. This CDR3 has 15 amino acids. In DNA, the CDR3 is TGTGCCAGCAGTTTAGTCCGGGGACCCCTCAATGAGCAGTTCTTC. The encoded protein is CASSLVRGPLNEQFF.

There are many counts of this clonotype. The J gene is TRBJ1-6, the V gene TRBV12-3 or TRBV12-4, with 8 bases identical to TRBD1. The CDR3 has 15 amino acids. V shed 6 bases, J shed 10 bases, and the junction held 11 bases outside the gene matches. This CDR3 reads CASSQRQGLDSPLHF. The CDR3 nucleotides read TGTGCCAGCAGCCAGAGACAGGGGTTGGACTCACCCCTCCACTTT.

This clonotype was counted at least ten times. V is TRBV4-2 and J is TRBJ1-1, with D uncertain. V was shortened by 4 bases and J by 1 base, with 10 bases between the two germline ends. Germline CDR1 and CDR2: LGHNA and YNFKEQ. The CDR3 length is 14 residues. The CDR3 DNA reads TGTGCCAGCAGCCGAGCTCTGGCGAACACTGAAGCTTTCTTT. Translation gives CASSRALANTEAFF.

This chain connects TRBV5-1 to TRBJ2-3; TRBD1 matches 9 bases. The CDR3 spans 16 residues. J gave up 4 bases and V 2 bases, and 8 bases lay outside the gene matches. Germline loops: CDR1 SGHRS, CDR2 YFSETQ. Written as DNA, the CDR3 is TGCGCCAGCAGCTTAGCCGGGACAGGGTGGTCAGATACGCAGTATTTT. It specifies CASSLAGTGWSDTQYF. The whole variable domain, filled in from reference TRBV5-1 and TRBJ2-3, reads KAGVTQTPRYLIKTRGQQVTLSCSPISGHRSVSWYQQTPGQGLQFLFEYFSETQRNKGNFPGRFSGRQFSNSRSEMNVSTLELGDSALYLCASSLAGTGWSDTQYFGPGTRLTVL.

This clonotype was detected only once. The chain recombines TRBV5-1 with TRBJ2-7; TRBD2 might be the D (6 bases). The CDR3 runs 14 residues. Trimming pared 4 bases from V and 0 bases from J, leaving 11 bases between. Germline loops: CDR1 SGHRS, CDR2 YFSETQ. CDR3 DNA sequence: TGCGCCAGCAGCCCGACAGCGGGCTCCTACGAGCAGTACTTC. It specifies CASSPTAGSYEQYF.

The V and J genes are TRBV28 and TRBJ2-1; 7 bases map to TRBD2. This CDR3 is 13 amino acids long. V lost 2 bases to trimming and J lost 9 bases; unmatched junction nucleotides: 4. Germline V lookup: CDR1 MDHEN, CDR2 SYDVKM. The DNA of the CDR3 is TGTGCCAGCAGTTTAGGGAGGGAACCTGAGCAGTTCTTC. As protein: CASSLGREPEQFF. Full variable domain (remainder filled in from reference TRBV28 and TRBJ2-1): DVKVTQSSRYLVKRTGEKVFLECVQDMDHENMFWYRQDPGLGLRLIYFSYDVKMKEKGDIPEGYSVSREKKERFSLILESASTNQTSMYLCASSLGREPEQFFGPGTRLTVL.

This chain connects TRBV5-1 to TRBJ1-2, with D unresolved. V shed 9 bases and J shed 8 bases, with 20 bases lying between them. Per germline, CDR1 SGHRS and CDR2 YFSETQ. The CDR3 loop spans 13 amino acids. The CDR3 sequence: CANAPATSLGYTF. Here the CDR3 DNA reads TGCGCCAACGCGCCGGCCACCAGTCTGGGCTACACCTTC.

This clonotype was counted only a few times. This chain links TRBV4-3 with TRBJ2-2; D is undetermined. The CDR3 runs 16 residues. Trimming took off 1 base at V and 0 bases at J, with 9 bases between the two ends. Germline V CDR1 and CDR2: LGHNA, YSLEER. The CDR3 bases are TGCGCCAGCAGCCAAGGTTTCATTTCGAACACCGGGGAGCTGTTTTTT. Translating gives CASSQGFISNTGELFF.